This entry is about one T cell receptor beta chain. Its specificity is not known. This sample was taken from a study of early stage breast cancer tumors. Study overall: Average read coverage per sample was around 10-fold. General study points: Most shared enriched TCRB sequences were commonly generated ones. Tumors had about 2.4-fold higher T cell density and higher clonality than adjacent normal breast tissue.

Libraries were prepared by immunoSEQ multiplex PCR; TCRdb keeps only in-frame clonotypes and omits some of them. Of about 41,000 clones in the sample, around 69% are singletons; the top ten hold about 7.2%. Trimming took off 4 bases at V and 6 bases at J, with 10 bases between the two ends. Germline assignment: CDR1 SGHRS and CDR2 YFSETQ. There are 13 residues in the CDR3. The source material was blood. The chain is built from TRBV5-1 and TRBJ2-2, with D perhaps TRBD1 (6 bases). This sequence was found in a person aged 45-65 years with breast cancer. This CDR3 is CASSVPGAGELFF. CDR3 nucleotides: TGCGCCAGCAGCGTACCAGGGGCCGGGGAGCTGTTTTTT.